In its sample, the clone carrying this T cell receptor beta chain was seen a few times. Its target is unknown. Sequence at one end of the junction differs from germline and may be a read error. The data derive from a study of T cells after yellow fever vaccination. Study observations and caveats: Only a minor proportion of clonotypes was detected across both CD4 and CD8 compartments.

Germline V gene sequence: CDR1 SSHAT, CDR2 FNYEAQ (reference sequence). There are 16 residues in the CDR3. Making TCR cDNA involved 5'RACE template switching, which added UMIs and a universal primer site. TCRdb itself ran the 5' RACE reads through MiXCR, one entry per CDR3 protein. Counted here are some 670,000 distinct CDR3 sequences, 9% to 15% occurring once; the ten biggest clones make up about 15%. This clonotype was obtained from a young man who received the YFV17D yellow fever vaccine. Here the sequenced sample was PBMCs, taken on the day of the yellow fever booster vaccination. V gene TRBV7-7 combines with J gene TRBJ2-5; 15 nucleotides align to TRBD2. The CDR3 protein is CASSRLGLAGGETQYF. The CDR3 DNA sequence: TGTGCTAGCAGCCGACTGGGACTAGCGGGAGGAGAGACCCAGTACTTC. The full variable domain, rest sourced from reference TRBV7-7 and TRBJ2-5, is GAGVSQSPRYKVTKRGQDVTLRCDPISSHATLYWYQQALGQGPEFLTYFNYEAQPDKSGLPSDRFSAERPEGSISTLTIQRTEQRDSAMYRCASSRLGLAGGETQYFGPGTRLLVL.